The 18 T cell receptor beta chains reported below all come from one sample, sequenced in a study of blood T cell repertoires in COVID-19. The repertoire was sequenced with immunoSEQ multiplex PCR; TCRdb's copy has only in-frame clones and lacks some. The sample yields about 250,000 clones, around 85% seen once. Sequencing input: peripheral blood. The source is a man aged 45-60 years with COVID-19, enrolled during active disease.

In DNA form, the CDR3 reads TGTGCCATCAGTGAGTCTAGGAACAGCTATGGCTACACCTTC. Protein: CAISESRNSYGYTF. The V gene is TRBV10-3, the J gene TRBJ1-2, with unresolved D. V gave up 0 bases and J gave up 4 bases, with 9 bases separating them. CDR1 and CDR2 (germline): ENHRY, SYGVKD. The CDR3 has 14 residues.

The rearrangement uses TRBV10-3 and TRBJ1-2; tentatively, D is TRBD1 (5 bases). V was cut by 3 bases and J by 4 bases, with 9 bases left in between. The CDR3 is 13 amino acids. CDR1 and CDR2 from the germline V gene are ENHRY and SYGVKD. CDR3 nucleotides: TGTGCCATCAGTGAAGCCGGGGGCTATGGCTACACCTTC. This encodes CAISEAGGYGYTF.

The chain is built from TRBV5-1 and TRBJ1-1; D gene ambiguous. The V and J ends lost 4 bases and 2 bases respectively, with 9 bases between them. CDR1 is SGHRS and CDR2 is YFSETQ in the germline V gene. This CDR3 spans 13 amino acids. DNA for the CDR3: TGCGCCAGCAGCCTACCTCCCAACACTGAAGCTTTCTTT. Its translation: CASSLPPNTEAFF.

V and J are TRBV7-2 and TRBJ2-7, with D maybe TRBD2 (5 bases). V lost 0 bases to trimming and J lost 4 bases, with 7 bases between them. The CDR3 is made up of 13 amino acids. Germline values: CDR1 SGHTA, CDR2 FQGNSA. CDR3 DNA: TGTGCCAGCAGCTTAGCGGGGAGATACGAGCAGTACTTC. Protein: CASSLAGRYEQYF.

On this clone itself: Other DNA sequences of this sample code for an identical CDR3. V and J are TRBV6-2 or TRBV6-3 and TRBJ1-5; D call uncertain. The V end lost 3 bases, the J end lost 2 bases, and 8 bases lay between the germline ends. In germline, CDR1 is MNHEY, CDR2 SVGEGT. The CDR3 is 14 residues long. The CDR3 DNA reads as TGTGCCAGCAGTTATTCCGGGGGCAATCAGCCCCAGCATTTT. Translation: CASSYSGGNQPQHF.

The gene calls are TRBV18 and TRBJ2-1; 9 bases line up with TRBD2. The V gene end was trimmed by 2 bases and the J gene end by 6 bases; junction bases not matched to a gene: 5. There are 15 residues in the CDR3. Germline V gene lookup returns CDR1 KGHSH and CDR2 LQKENI. Here the CDR3 reads CASSPAGGRINEQFF. The CDR3 bases are TGTGCCAGCTCACCAGCGGGGGGGCGGATCAATGAGCAGTTCTTC.

The V and J genes are TRBV11-2 and TRBJ1-6; 8 nucleotides line up with TRBD1. Per germline, CDR1 SGHAT and CDR2 FQNNGV. The CDR3 contains 16 residues. Losses at the gene ends were 5 bases for V and 9 bases for J; bases not matched to a gene: 12. This CDR3 is CASSRPSDRVVSPLHF. The CDR3 bases are TGTGCCAGCAGCCGCCCCTCGGACAGGGTCGTTTCACCCCTCCACTTT.

The V and J genes are TRBV3-1 (or the pseudogene TRBV3-2) and TRBJ2-5, with D possibly TRBD1 on 6 matching bases. The CDR3 loop spans 15 amino acids. CDR1 and CDR2 (germline): LGHDT, YNNKEL (reference sequence). V lost 2 bases, J lost 5 bases, and 15 bases lay in between. The CDR3 loop is CASSQRQGHYETQYF. DNA of the CDR3: TGTGCCAGCAGCCAAAGGCAGGGACATTACGAGACCCAGTACTTC.

This chain joins TRBV18 and TRBJ1-3; 11 bases are shared with TRBD1. The V and J ends lost 4 bases and 1 base, in that order; junction bases with no gene match: 9. This CDR3 is 18 amino acids long. The germline V gene has CDR1 KGHSH and CDR2 LQKENI. DNA of the CDR3: TGTGCCAGCTCACTGCAAGGTGGACAGGGGGCTTCTGGAAACACCATATATTTT. Protein: CASSLQGGQGASGNTIYF.

The chain recombines TRBV7-8 with TRBJ2-1; D is uncertain. The V and J ends lost 1 base and 4 bases respectively, with 8 bases between them. Germline V gene data show CDR1 as SGHVS and CDR2 as FQNEAQ. CDR3 length equals 14 residues. The CDR3 region is CASSLGWSYNEQFF. The DNA of the CDR3 is TGTGCCAGCAGCTTAGGTTGGAGTTACAATGAGCAGTTCTTC.

J is TRBJ1-1 and V is TRBV7-2; 8 bases match TRBD1. CDR1 is SGHTA and CDR2 is FQGNSA in the germline V gene. V shed 1 base and J 3 bases; nucleotides not matched to a gene: 4. The CDR3 runs 15 residues. The CDR3 protein is CASSLGTGLYTEAFF. CDR3 DNA: TGTGCCAGCAGCTTAGGGACAGGGTTGTACACTGAAGCTTTCTTT.

This chain joins TRBV14 and TRBJ2-1; TRBD1 agrees at 9 bases. Germline V CDR1 and CDR2: SGHDN, FVKESK. J gave up 4 bases and V 2 bases, and 12 bases lay outside the gene matches. The CDR3 length is 18 residues. CDR3 bases: TGTGCCAGCAGCCAACGGGACAGGGATCCCATTACTTACAATGAGCAGTTCTTC. The encoded protein is CASSQRDRDPITYNEQFF.

This chain joins TRBV24-1 and TRBJ2-7; 12 bases align to TRBD2. The CDR3 totals 15 residues. V gave up 5 bases and J gave up 4 bases; unmatched junction bases: 5. Germline lookup yields CDR1 KGHDR and CDR2 SFDVKD. In DNA form, the CDR3 reads TGTGCCACCAGTGGGGGACTAGCGGGTCGGTACGAGCAGTACTTC. It is translated as CATSGGLAGRYEQYF.

V gene TRBV7-2 combines with J gene TRBJ2-3; 8 bases line up with TRBD2. The CDR3 runs 14 residues. Germline V gives CDR1 SGHTA, CDR2 FQGNSA. V gave up 7 bases and J gave up 1 base; unmatched junction bases: 4. CDR3 region: CASNTGGGTDTQYF. DNA for the CDR3: TGTGCCAGCAACACGGGGGGGGGCACAGATACGCAGTATTTT. The full variable domain, with the rest looked up from reference TRBV7-2 and TRBJ2-3, is GAGVSQSPSNKVTEKGKDVELRCDPISGHTALYWYRQSLGQGLEFLIYFQGNSAPDKSGLPSDRFSAERTGGSVSTLTIQRTQQEDSAVYLCASNTGGGTDTQYFGPGTRLTVL.

V usage is TRBV15 and J usage is TRBJ1-1; no firm D call. V gave up 4 bases and J gave up 0 bases, with 9 bases separating them. The germline gives CDR1 LNHNV, CDR2 YYDKDF (reference sequence). This CDR3 region has 14 residues. CDR3 coding DNA: TGTGCCACCAGCATCAGTCAGATGAACACTGAAGCTTTCTTT. Translation gives CATSISQMNTEAFF. The variable domain in full, with the rest retrieved from reference TRBV15 and TRBJ1-1, is DAMVIQNPRYQVTQFGKPVTLSCSQTLNHNVMYWYQQKSSQAPKLLFHYYDKDFNNEADTPDNFQSRRPNTSFCFLDIRSPGLGDTAMYLCATSISQMNTEAFFGQGTRLTVV.

The chain couples TRBV30 to TRBJ2-2, with 13 bases aligning to TRBD2. This CDR3 region has 19 residues. The germline gives CDR1 GTSNPN, CDR2 SVGIG (reference sequence). V was pared by 0 bases and J by 0 bases, with 7 bases of the junction left unmatched. The CDR3 loop reads CAWSVRTSGRSPNTGELFF. The CDR3 DNA follows: TGTGCCTGGAGTGTAAGGACTAGCGGGAGATCACCGAACACCGGGGAGCTGTTTTTT.

The gene calls are TRBV11-3 and TRBJ2-2; D is unclear. The CDR3 loop spans 14 amino acids. The germline V gene has CDR1 SGHNT and CDR2 YENEEA. V was trimmed by 1 base and J by 3 bases, leaving 6 bases between them. The CDR3 DNA reads TGTGCCAGCAGCTTAGGACTCGACACCGGGGAGCTGTTTTTT. Its translation: CASSLGLDTGELFF.

This chain links TRBV18 with TRBJ2-1; TRBD2 agrees at 12 bases. In germline, CDR1 is KGHSH, CDR2 LQKENI. This CDR3 region has 15 residues. V lost 3 bases and J lost 6; bases outside the gene matches: 3. Here the CDR3 reads CASSPSSGGANEQFF. The CDR3 DNA sequence: TGTGCCAGCTCACCTTCTAGCGGGGGGGCCAATGAGCAGTTCTTC.